This passage covers 31 T cell receptor beta chains from one sample sequenced in a study of blood T cell repertoires in COVID-19. Measured with immunoSEQ multiplex PCR; TCRdb has only the in-frame clones, and not every one. The sample has fewer than 40,000 clones; roughly nine tenths are singletons. Sequenced material: peripheral blood. All receptors derive from a human donor in a cohort sampled during active COVID-19.

The CDR3 sequence is CASSLEFDSGVWTQYF. The DNA of the CDR3 is TGTGCCAGCAGCTTAGAATTTGACTCTGGAGTCTGGACCCAGTACTTC. The chain links TRBV7-2 to TRBJ2-5; no clear D. The CDR3 length is 16 residues. Trimming stripped 1 base from V and 7 bases from J, with 19 bases between. The germline CDR1 and CDR2 sequences are SGHTA and FQGNSA.

This chain joins TRBV4-1 and TRBJ2-2; a weak D match, TRBD2 (5 bases). This CDR3 is built from 15 residues. Deletions cut 0 bases from V and 7 bases from J, with 12 bases between. Looked up from germline, CDR1 is MGHRA and CDR2 is YSYEKL. The CDR3: CASSQDGLAGGELFF. CDR3 in DNA: TGCGCCAGCAGCCAAGATGGCCTAGCTGGCGGGGAGCTGTTTTTT.

This chain links TRBV18 with TRBJ1-1; 7 bases agree with TRBD1. V dropped 1 base and J dropped 4; count of bases not matched to a gene: 6. Germline CDR1 is KGHSH and CDR2 is LQKENI. This CDR3 is built from 15 residues. CDR3 bases: TGTGCCAGCTCACCACAATCAGGGGGTCTCACTGAAGCTTTCTTT. Its protein product is CASSPQSGGLTEAFF.

The J gene is TRBJ1-1, the V gene TRBV5-6; the D is unclear. The CDR3 has 12 residues. The germline V gene encodes CDR1 SGHDT and CDR2 YYEEEE. Trimming left V 4 bases short and J 5 bases short, with 9 bases between. As DNA, the CDR3 is TGTGCCAGCAGCCTACAGTTTACTGAAGCTTTCTTT. It is translated as CASSLQFTEAFF.

The chain is built from TRBV7-8 and TRBJ1-2; possibly TRBD1 for D (6 bases). In germline, CDR1 is SGHVS, CDR2 FQNEAQ. This CDR3 contains 14 residues. Trimming stripped 1 base from V and 5 bases from J, with 11 bases between. Here the CDR3 reads CASSLEGQFYGYTF. The CDR3 DNA reads as TGTGCCAGCAGCTTAGAAGGACAGTTTTATGGCTACACCTTC. The variable domain in full, with the rest retrieved from reference TRBV7-8 and TRBJ1-2, is GAGVSQSPRYKVAKRGQDVALRCDPISGHVSLFWYQQALGQGPEFLTYFQNEAQLDKSGLPSDRFFAERPEGSVSTLKIQRTQQEDSAVYLCASSLEGQFYGYTFGSGTRLTVV.

The chain joins TRBV11-3 to TRBJ1-2; no definite D call. The CDR3 consists of 15 residues. The V gene's germline CDR1 is SGHNT and CDR2 YENEEA. Deletions cut 5 bases from V and 0 bases from J, with 13 bases between. CDR3 region: CASSLRSDSNYGYTF. CDR3 sequence (DNA): TGTGCCAGCAGCCTCCGGAGTGACTCTAACTATGGCTACACCTTC.

The chain carries TRBV3-1 (or the pseudogene TRBV3-2) and TRBJ1-1; D unresolved. V dropped 2 bases and J dropped 2 bases, with 9 bases sitting between them. Germline CDR1 is LGHDT and CDR2 is YNNKEL (reference sequence). The CDR3 is 14 amino acids. Here the CDR3 DNA reads TGTGCCAGCAGCCAACTCTCAGGCAACACTGAAGCTTTCTTT. It is translated as CASSQLSGNTEAFF.

This clone was seen only a few times. The CDR3 is CATSGTDREGETQYF. CDR3 nucleotide sequence: TGTGCCACCAGCGGTACGGACAGAGAAGGGGAGACCCAGTACTTC. The chain recombines TRBV24-1 with TRBJ2-5; D perhaps matches TRBD1 (6 bases). The CDR3 length is 15 residues. The V gene lost 7 bases and the J gene lost 5 bases, with 19 bases spanning the gap. CDR1 is KGHDR, CDR2 SFDVKD, per germline.

V usage is TRBV21-1 and J usage is TRBJ1-3. TRBV21-1 is a known pseudogene. The CDR3 length is 18 residues. The CDR3 region is CASSKARVDCNSGNTIYF. CDR3 coding DNA: TGTGCCAGCAGCAAAGCCCGCGTGGACTGCAACTCTGGAAACACCATATATTTT.

The chain employs TRBV27 and TRBJ2-7; possible D gene TRBD1, 5 bases. V gave up 4 bases and J gave up 0 bases, with 7 bases separating them. The CDR3 length is 13 residues. The germline V gene has CDR1 MNHEY and CDR2 SMNVEV (reference sequence). CDR3 coding DNA: TGTGCCAGCAGTTATACAGGCTCCTACGAGCAGTACGTC. Protein product: CASSYTGSYEQYV.

The V gene is TRBV29-1, the J gene TRBJ1-1; 7 nucleotides line up with TRBD1. The trim removed 4 bases at V and 5 bases at J, leaving 4 bases unmatched. Germline assignment: CDR1 SQVTM and CDR2 ANQGSEA. The CDR3 totals 12 residues. DNA of the CDR3: TGCAGCGTTGGACAGGGAAGGACTGAAGCTTTCTTT. Amino acid sequence: CSVGQGRTEAFF.

The CDR3 sequence is CASSPFWGGSTEAFF. The CDR3 DNA follows: TGTGCCAGCAGCCCCTTTTGGGGGGGGAGCACTGAAGCTTTCTTT. V is TRBV14 and J is TRBJ1-1; a possible D gene is TRBD1 (5 bases). Trimming took 4 bases from V and 4 from J, leaving 16 bases between them. The CDR3 has 15 amino acids. Looked up from germline, CDR1 is SGHDN and CDR2 is FVKESK. Filled out from reference TRBV14 and TRBJ1-1, the complete variable domain reads EAGVTQFPSHSVIEKGQTVTLRCDPISGHDNLYWYRRVMGKEIKFLLHFVKESKQDESGMPNNRFLAERTGGTYSTLKVQPAELEDSGVYFCASSPFWGGSTEAFFGQGTRLTVV.

This chain links TRBV7-3 with TRBJ1-1; 7 bases agree with TRBD1. The germline gives CDR1 SGHTA, CDR2 FQGTGA. The CDR3 has 13 residues. Trimming at V came to 5 bases and at J to 3 bases, leaving 3 bases not matched to a gene. In DNA form, the CDR3 reads TGTGCCAGCAGCACCGGACAGGACACTGAAGCTTTCTTT. It translates to CASSTGQDTEAFF. The full variable domain, rest sourced from reference TRBV7-3 and TRBJ1-1, is GAGVSQTPSNKVTEKGKYVELRCDPISGHTALYWYRQSLGQGPEFLIYFQGTGAADDSGLPNDRFFAVRPEGSVSTLKIQRTERGDSAVYLCASSTGQDTEAFFGQGTRLTVV.

This sequence joins TRBV10-3 and TRBJ1-1; D might be TRBD1 (5 bases). Trimming stripped 1 base from V and 7 bases from J, with 10 bases between. This CDR3 spans 13 amino acids. CDR1 is ENHRY and CDR2 is SYGVKD in the germline V gene. CDR3 amino acids: CAISEWGVGEAFF. CDR3 coding DNA: TGTGCCATCAGTGAGTGGGGGGTCGGTGAAGCTTTCTTT.

This clone was observed a single time. This chain joins TRBV9 and TRBJ1-1; 8 positions agree with TRBD1. There are 15 residues in the CDR3. Germline CDR1 and CDR2: SGDLS and YYNGEE. V gave up 4 bases and J gave up 1 base; unmatched junction bases: 6. The CDR3 DNA is TGTGCCAGCAGCCCGAGACAGGGGACGAACACTGAAGCTTTCTTT. This codes for CASSPRQGTNTEAFF.

V usage is TRBV4-1 and J usage is TRBJ2-2; D is perhaps TRBD2 (6 bases). Looked up from germline, CDR1 is MGHRA and CDR2 is YSYEKL. The V end was cut by 4 bases, the J end by 5 bases, with 17 bases between. The CDR3 runs 16 residues. CDR3 nucleotides: TGCGCCAGCAGCCGCCCCGGGCGGGGTAAAACCGGGGAGCTGTTTTTT. Its translation: CASSRPGRGKTGELFF.

This chain links TRBV5-6 with TRBJ2-1, with TRBD2 matching 10 bases. V lost 0 bases and J lost 5; bases outside the gene matches: 11. Germline lookup yields CDR1 SGHDT and CDR2 YYEEEE. This CDR3 comprises 18 residues. In DNA form, the CDR3 reads TGTGCCAGCAGCTTGGAAGGGGCGGGACTAGCGAATAACAATGAGCAGTTCTTC. The encoded protein is CASSLEGAGLANNNEQFF.

This clone was detected a few times. The J gene is TRBJ1-1, the V gene TRBV14; TRBD1 is a possible D gene (6 bases). V lost 1 base and J 6 bases, leaving 15 bases between the germline ends. This CDR3 has 15 residues. Germline V CDR1 and CDR2: SGHDN, FVKESK. The CDR3 nucleotides read TGTGCCAGCAGCCAAGCACAGGGACATGGTCCTGAAGCTTTCTTT. Protein product: CASSQAQGHGPEAFF.

This chain joins TRBV5-1 and TRBJ1-4; D gene ambiguous. The V gene's germline CDR1 is SGHRS and CDR2 YFSETQ. The CDR3 loop spans 12 amino acids. Trimming stripped 4 bases from V and 8 bases from J, with 9 bases between. The CDR3 sequence: CASSRSGEKLFF. The CDR3 DNA sequence: TGCGCCAGCAGCCGTTCAGGCGAAAAACTGTTTTTT.

CDR3 amino acids: CATSPGQGITDTQYF. DNA of the CDR3: TGTGCCACTAGCCCGGGACAGGGGATCACAGATACGCAGTATTTT. V gene TRBV10-3 combines with J gene TRBJ2-3; TRBD1 matches 10 bases. The length of the CDR3 is 15 residues. Germline V lookup: CDR1 ENHRY, CDR2 SYGVKD. V gave up 10 bases and J gave up 2 bases; unmatched junction bases: 9.

The chain has TRBV10-3 and TRBJ2-2; TRBD2 might be the D (6 bases). CDR1 is ENHRY, CDR2 SYGVKD, per germline. The CDR3 runs to 14 residues. The CDR3 loop reads CATLGTRNTGELFF. The CDR3 DNA sequence: TGTGCAACTCTCGGGACTCGAAACACCGGGGAGCTGTTTTTT.

The J gene is TRBJ1-1, the V gene TRBV4-3; TRBD1 matches at 10 bases. The length of the CDR3 is 18 residues. Trimming at V came to 3 bases and at J to 0 bases, leaving 10 bases not matched to a gene. The germline V gene has CDR1 LGHNA and CDR2 YSLEER. The DNA for the CDR3 is TGCGCCAGCAGCCAGGGGGACAGGGGTATAAAGGTGAACACTGAAGCTTTCTTT. It translates to CASSQGDRGIKVNTEAFF.

J is TRBJ2-3 and V is TRBV14; TRBD2 is a possible D gene (6 bases). This CDR3 is built from 14 residues. Trimming stripped 2 bases from V and 5 bases from J, with 11 bases between. From germline, CDR1 is SGHDN and CDR2 FVKESK. CDR3 loop: CASSQLRRGDTQYF. The CDR3 bases are TGTGCCAGCAGCCAACTTAGGCGGGGAGATACGCAGTATTTT.

J is TRBJ1-3 and V is TRBV7-9; perhaps TRBD1 as D (6 bases). This CDR3 is 16 amino acids long. V lost 6 bases and J lost 0, with 15 bases in between. CDR1 is SEHNR and CDR2 is FQNEAQ in the germline V gene (reference sequence). DNA of the CDR3: TGTGCCAGCAGTTTGGACAGTCGCCTCTCTGGAAACACCATATATTTT. Its translation: CASSLDSRLSGNTIYF.

There are a few counts of this clone. This chain connects TRBV19 to TRBJ1-2; TRBD1 matches at 9 bases. The germline V gene has CDR1 LNHDA and CDR2 SQIVND (reference sequence). V dropped 2 bases and J dropped 8; count of bases not matched to a gene: 6. This CDR3 is built from 14 residues. This CDR3 is CASSIRGQGHGYTF. CDR3 bases: TGTGCCAGTAGTATAAGGGGACAGGGTCACGGCTACACCTTC. Full variable domain (outside the CDR3, taken from reference TRBV19 and TRBJ1-2): DGGITQSPKYLFRKEGQNVTLSCEQNLNHDAMYWYRQDPGQGLRLIYYSQIVNDFQKGDIAEGYSVSREKKESFPLTVTSAQKNPTAFYLCASSIRGQGHGYTFGSGTRLTVV.

The chain uses TRBV7-2 and TRBJ1-1; D is undetermined. Germline V gene data show CDR1 as SGHTA and CDR2 as FQGNSA. Trimming removed 5 bases from V and 0 bases from J, with 16 bases in between. CDR3 length: 16 amino acids. The CDR3 coding sequence is TGTGCCAGCAGCGTCGCCCCAACCCCTATGAACACTGAAGCTTTCTTT. This gives the protein CASSVAPTPMNTEAFF.

V is TRBV4-1 and J is TRBJ2-2; D ambiguous. Deletions cut 0 bases from V and 0 bases from J, with 11 bases between. This CDR3 region has 17 residues. Germline values: CDR1 MGHRA, CDR2 YSYEKL. The CDR3 loop is CASSQEVAETNTGELFF. DNA for the CDR3: TGCGCCAGCAGCCAAGAGGTGGCCGAAACGAACACCGGGGAGCTGTTTTTT.

The genes are TRBV5-1 and TRBJ1-2, with D tentatively TRBD1 (6 bases). Per germline, CDR1 SGHRS and CDR2 YFSETQ. Between the trimmed V and J ends, which lost 3 bases and 3 bases, there was a span of 12 bases. This CDR3 spans 14 amino acids. CDR3: CASSYNPGDYGYTF. DNA of the CDR3: TGCGCCAGCAGCTACAACCCAGGGGACTATGGCTACACCTTC.

This clone was seen once. The rearrangement uses TRBV6-2 or TRBV6-3 and TRBJ2-1, with 12 nucleotides matching TRBD2. This CDR3 spans 18 amino acids. CDR1 is MNHEY and CDR2 is SVGEGT in the germline V gene. J was trimmed by 0 bases and V by 6 bases; bases with no gene match: 9. The chain's CDR3 is CASSELAGGGNSYNEQFF. CDR3 nucleotides: TGTGCCAGCAGCGAGCTAGCGGGAGGGGGGAACTCCTACAATGAGCAGTTCTTC.

The CDR3 reads CSVGPGGNQPQHF. Written as DNA, the CDR3 is TGCAGCGTTGGACCGGGAGGCAATCAGCCCCAGCATTTT. This chain uses TRBV29-1 with TRBJ1-5; D is unresolved. This CDR3 is 13 amino acids long. V lost 4 bases to trimming and J lost 2 bases, with 9 bases between them. CDR1 SQVTM and CDR2 ANQGSEA come from the germline V gene.

This clone was seen a single time. This chain links TRBV4-1 with TRBJ2-7; 9 nucleotides line up with TRBD1. The CDR3 extends over 16 amino acids. Germline V lookup: CDR1 MGHRA, CDR2 YSYEKL. V shed 2 bases, J shed 1 base, and the junction held 6 bases outside the gene matches. Written as DNA, the CDR3 is TGCGCCAGCAGCCAAATGCCCGGGACAGGGTCCTACGAGCAGTACGTC. It translates to CASSQMPGTGSYEQYV.